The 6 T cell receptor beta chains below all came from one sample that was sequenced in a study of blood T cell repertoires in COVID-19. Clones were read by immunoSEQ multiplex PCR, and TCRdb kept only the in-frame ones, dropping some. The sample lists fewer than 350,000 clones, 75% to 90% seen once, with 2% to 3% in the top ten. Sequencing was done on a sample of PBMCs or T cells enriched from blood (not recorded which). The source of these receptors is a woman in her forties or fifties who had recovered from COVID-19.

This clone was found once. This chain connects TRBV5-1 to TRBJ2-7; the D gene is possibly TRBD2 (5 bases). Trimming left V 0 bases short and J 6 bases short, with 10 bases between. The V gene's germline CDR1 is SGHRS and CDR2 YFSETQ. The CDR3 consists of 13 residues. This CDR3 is CASSLGERAEQYF. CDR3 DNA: TGCGCCAGCAGCTTGGGTGAGAGGGCCGAGCAGTACTTC.

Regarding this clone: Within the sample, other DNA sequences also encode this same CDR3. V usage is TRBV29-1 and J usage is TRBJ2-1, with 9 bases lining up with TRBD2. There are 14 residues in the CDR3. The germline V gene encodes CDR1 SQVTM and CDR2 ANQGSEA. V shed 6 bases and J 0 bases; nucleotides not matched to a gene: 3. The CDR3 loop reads CSVVSGSSYNEQFF. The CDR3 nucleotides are TGCAGCGTAGTTAGCGGGAGCTCCTACAATGAGCAGTTCTTC.

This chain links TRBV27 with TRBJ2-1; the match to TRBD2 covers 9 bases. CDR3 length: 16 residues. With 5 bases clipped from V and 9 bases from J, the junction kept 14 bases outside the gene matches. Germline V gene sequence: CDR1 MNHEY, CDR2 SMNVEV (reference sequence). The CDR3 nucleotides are TGTGCCAGCAGTCCTCATGGTAGCGGGAGTTCGTCTGAGCAGTTCTTC. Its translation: CASSPHGSGSSSEQFF.

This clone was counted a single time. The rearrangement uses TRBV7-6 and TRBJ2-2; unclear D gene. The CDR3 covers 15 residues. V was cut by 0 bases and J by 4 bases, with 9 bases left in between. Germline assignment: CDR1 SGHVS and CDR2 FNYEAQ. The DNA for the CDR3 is TGTGCCAGCAGCTTAGCGCTAATCCGCACCGGGGAGCTGTTTTTT. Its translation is CASSLALIRTGELFF.

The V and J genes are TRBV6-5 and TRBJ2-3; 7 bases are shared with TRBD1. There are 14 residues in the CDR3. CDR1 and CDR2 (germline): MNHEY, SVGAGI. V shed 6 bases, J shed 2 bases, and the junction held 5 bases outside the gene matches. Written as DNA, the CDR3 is TGTGCCAGCAGCCGGGACAGTTACACAGATACGCAGTATTTT. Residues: CASSRDSYTDTQYF.

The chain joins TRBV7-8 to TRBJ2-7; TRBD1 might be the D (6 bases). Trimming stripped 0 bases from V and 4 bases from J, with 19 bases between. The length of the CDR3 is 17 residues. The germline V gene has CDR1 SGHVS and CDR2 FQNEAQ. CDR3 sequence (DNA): TGTGCCAGCAGCTTAGCGGCTCCCCCGGGACAACCGTACGAGCAGTACTTC. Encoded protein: CASSLAAPPGQPYEQYF.